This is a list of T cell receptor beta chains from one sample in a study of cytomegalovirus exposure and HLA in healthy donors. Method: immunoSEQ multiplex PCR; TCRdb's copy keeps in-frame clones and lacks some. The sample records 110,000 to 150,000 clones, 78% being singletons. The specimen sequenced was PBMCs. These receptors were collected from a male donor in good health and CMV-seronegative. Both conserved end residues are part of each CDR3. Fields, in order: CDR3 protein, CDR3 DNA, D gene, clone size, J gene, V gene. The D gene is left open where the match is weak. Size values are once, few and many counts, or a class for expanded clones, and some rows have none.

CDR3: CASSPTGINEQYF; DNA: TGTGCCAGCTCACCAACCGGGATCAACGAGCAGTACTTC; D: NA; size: once; J: TRBJ2-7; V: TRBV18
CDR3: CASSLASDPNGETQYF; DNA: TGCGCCAGCAGCTTGGCCAGCGACCCGAACGGGGAGACCCAGTACTTC; D: NA; size: NA; J: TRBJ2-5; V: TRBV5-1
CDR3: CASSQGTGYSPLHF; DNA: TGTGCCAGCAGCCAAGGCACAGGGTATTCACCCCTCCACTTT; D: NA; size: few; J: TRBJ1-6; V: TRBV14
CDR3: CASSLGTGLSNQPQHF; DNA: TGCGCCAGCAGCTTGGGGACGGGGTTGAGCAATCAGCCCCAGCATTTT; D: NA; size: once; J: TRBJ1-5; V: TRBV5-1
CDR3: CASSSGQGHIHTQYF; DNA: TGTGCCAGCAGCTCGGGACAGGGCCACATCCATACGCAGTATTTT; D: TRBD1; size: NA; J: TRBJ2-3; V: TRBV7-3
CDR3: CASGKEPRRAEQYF; DNA: TGTGCCTCGGGGAAGGAGCCCCGGCGGGCCGAGCAGTACTTC; D: NA; size: once; J: TRBJ2-7; V: TRBV10-3
CDR3: CASSPGTGEDTEAFF; DNA: TGTGCCAGCAGCCCAGGCACGGGGGAAGACACTGAAGCTTTCTTT; D: NA; size: NA; J: TRBJ1-1; V: TRBV4-2
CDR3: CASSRDLGGEQYF; DNA: TGTGCCAGCTCCCGAGATCTCGGCGGCGAGCAGTACTTC; D: NA; size: few; J: TRBJ2-7; V: TRBV6-1
CDR3: CASSLSAGYGYTF; DNA: TGCGCCAGCAGCTTGTCGGCAGGGTATGGCTACACCTTC; D: NA; size: NA; J: TRBJ1-2; V: TRBV5-1
CDR3: CASRGLAGGRETQYF; DNA: TGTGCCAGCAGGGGACTAGCGGGAGGACGGGAGACCCAGTACTTC; D: TRBD2; size: NA; J: TRBJ2-5; V: TRBV6-5
CDR3: CASVGQGATDTQYF; DNA: TGTGCCAGCGTAGGGCAGGGGGCAACAGATACGCAGTATTTT; D: TRBD1; size: NA; J: TRBJ2-3; V: TRBV5-4
CDR3: CASSLGTGPNEKLFF; DNA: TGTGCCAGTAGTTTAGGGACAGGCCCTAATGAAAAACTGTTTTTT; D: TRBD1; size: NA; J: TRBJ1-4; V: TRBV19
CDR3: CASSPGQSSYEQYF; DNA: TGTGCCAGCAGCCCGGGACAAAGCTCCTACGAGCAGTACTTC; D: NA; size: NA; J: TRBJ2-7; V: TRBV4-2
CDR3: CASSGASGFTDTQYF; DNA: TGTGCCAGCAGTGGAGCTAGCGGATTCACAGATACGCAGTATTTT; D: TRBD2; size: NA; J: TRBJ2-3; V: TRBV9
CDR3: CASSLLARGTQGETQYF; DNA: TGCGCCAGCAGCTTGTTGGCCCGGGGGACCCAAGGGGAGACCCAGTACTTC; D: NA; size: NA; J: TRBJ2-5; V: TRBV5-1
CDR3: CASSTGQNYGYTF; DNA: TGTGCCAGCAGTACCGGACAGAACTATGGCTACACCTTC; D: NA; size: once; J: TRBJ1-2; V: TRBV6-5
CDR3: CASSLGEMNTEAFF; DNA: TGTGCCAGCAGCTTAGGGGAGATGAACACTGAAGCTTTCTTT; D: NA; size: NA; J: TRBJ1-1; V: TRBV13
CDR3: CASSASVYGTGELFF; DNA: TGTGCCAGCAGCGCCTCAGTTTATGGCACCGGGGAGCTGTTTTTT; D: NA; size: NA; J: TRBJ2-2; V: TRBV9
CDR3: CATSIYRGQGNTEAFF; DNA: TGTGCCACCAGCATATACAGGGGGCAGGGAAACACTGAAGCTTTCTTT; D: TRBD1; size: NA; J: TRBJ1-1; V: TRBV15
CDR3: CASSFDRYYGYTF; DNA: TGTGCCAGCAGCTTCGACAGGTATTATGGCTACACCTTC; D: NA; size: NA; J: TRBJ1-2; V: TRBV5-4
CDR3: CAWSLGGTGANVLTF; DNA: TGTGCCTGGAGTTTAGGGGGTACCGGGGCCAACGTCCTGACTTTC; D: NA; size: NA; J: TRBJ2-6; V: TRBV30
CDR3: CASSLAARTNEKLFF; DNA: TGTGCCAGCAGCTTAGCGGCCAGGACTAATGAAAAACTGTTTTTT; D: NA; size: NA; J: TRBJ1-4; V: TRBV7-2
CDR3: CASSQDNRVYGYTF; DNA: TGTGCCAGCAGCCAAGATAACAGGGTCTATGGCTACACCTTC; D: NA; size: NA; J: TRBJ1-2; V: TRBV4-1
CDR3: CASSLDFRSGNTIYF; DNA: TGTGCCAGCAGCTTGGACTTCCGCTCTGGAAACACCATATATTTT; D: NA; size: NA; J: TRBJ1-3; V: TRBV5-4